Listed below are T cell receptor beta chains from one sample, sequenced in a study of early T cells in non-severe SARS-CoV-2 infection. TCRdb redid the calling of the 5' RACE reads with MiXCR, one entry per CDR3 protein. The sample gives 98,000 or so distinct CDR3 sequences, 12% of which show up once; 3.1% is in the top ten. The sample consisted of whole blood. The receptors were gathered from an adult who was a healthcare worker with PCR-confirmed SARS-CoV-2 infection or an uninfected control (not recorded which). Both conserved end residues are trimmed from each CDR3. D genes are given only for firm matches. The size field is filled for only some rows; it gives once, few, many or a size class.

V,J,D,size,CDR3
TRBV30,TRBJ2-3,NA,many,AWTGGMRDTQY
TRBV5-1,TRBJ2-5,TRBD2,NA,ASSPTPSSGETQY
TRBV28,TRBJ2-5,NA,few,ASSPFYGQTQETQY
TRBV18,TRBJ2-3,TRBD2,NA,ASSPQRDPTWGTQY
TRBV10-3,TRBJ2-1,TRBD2,few,AISLAEDEQF
TRBV11-2,TRBJ2-7,NA,few,ASSLERGSGAYEQY
TRBV3-1,TRBJ2-1,NA,NA,ASSQVRREQF
TRBV6-5,TRBJ2-7,TRBD1,many,ASSRGTGNSYEQY
TRBV29-1,TRBJ1-2,TRBD1,NA,SAQGQGAWGYT
TRBV21-1,TRBJ1-1,NA,NA,ASSKGGTEAF
TRBV5-1,TRBJ2-3,NA,many,ASSLSADTQY
TRBV2,TRBJ1-4,NA,NA,ASSDRSINENLF
TRBV20-1,TRBJ1-6,NA,NA,SGAGDTYNSPLH
TRBV5-6,TRBJ1-5,NA,many,ASSFTGNNQPQH
TRBV2,TRBJ1-5,NA,NA,ASSEVGQGQKPQH
TRBV20-1,TRBJ2-1,NA,NA,SASLLNEQF
TRBV6-6,TRBJ1-6,NA,few,ASTREGAYNSPLH
TRBV7-6,TRBJ2-7,TRBD1,NA,ASNDGQGSSYEQY
TRBV7-9,TRBJ2-5,TRBD2,few,ASRTSGGDKETQY
TRBV5-4,TRBJ2-7,NA,few,ASSPIGGSSYEQY
TRBV21-1,TRBJ1-5,NA,NA,ASSKEAQGAANSQPQH
TRBV20-1,TRBJ1-6,NA,NA,SARPSARSPLH
TRBV7-9,TRBJ2-7,NA,NA,ASSPTWESYEQY
TRBV5-4,TRBJ2-1,NA,few,ASSLAGFRLQGLYNEQF
TRBV11-2,TRBJ2-7,TRBD1,few,ASSSWRGGREQY
TRBV27,TRBJ2-7,TRBD2,many,ASSKGLAGGTEQY
TRBV21-1,TRBJ2-3,NA,few,ASSKVGGDTQY